This TCR beta chain was observed in a study of cytomegalovirus exposure and HLA in healthy donors. The germline gives CDR1 SGHNT, CDR2 YYREEE (reference sequence). V was trimmed by 0 bases and J by 1 base, leaving 7 bases between them. This CDR3 region has 14 residues. Turning to this clone: The antigen remains undetermined.

60 Vbeta and 13 Jbeta primers were used in PCR. Clones were read by immunoSEQ multiplex PCR, and TCRdb kept only the in-frame ones, dropping some. Of roughly 150,000 clones in the sample, roughly 74% were seen once. The study's findings and limits: Published work reported that the classifier diagnosed cytomegalovirus status with high specificity and sensitivity. Highly shared sequence variants in one cluster were likely a sequencing artifact.

The sample comprised PBMCs. This chain joins TRBV5-4 and TRBJ2-5; D remains ambiguous. This receptor was obtained from a man aged 18 to 30 in good health and CMV-seropositive. The CDR3 DNA sequence: TGTGCCAGCAGCTTGGTTCGCGGCCAAGAGACCCAGTACTTC. Its translation: CASSLVRGQETQYF. The variable domain in full, with the rest retrieved from reference TRBV5-4 and TRBJ2-5, is ETGVTQSPTHLIKTRGQQVTLRCSSQSGHNTVSWYQQALGQGPQFIFQYYREEENGRGNFPPRFSGLQFPNYSSELNVNALELDDSALYLCASSLVRGQETQYFGPGTRLLVL.